This T cell receptor beta chain appears in the sequencing data of a study of shared T cell receptors in the human thymus (dated by TCRdb to the early 2020s). Study-wide context: The study examined how the human thymus generates shared, self-reactive T-cell receptor alpha chains.

Including cysteine and phenylalanine, the CDR3 has 15 amino acids. Just CDR3 DNA is preserved here, 45 bases in frame from base 1. Sequences SGHRS (CDR1) and YFSETQ (CDR2) are obtained from the germline V gene. Trimming removed 0 bases from V and 8 bases from J; the gene matches leave 10 bases unexplained. Library preparation used the immunoSEQ multiplex PCR assay. TCRdb carries this immuneACCESS record with in-frame sequences only. Its versions omit some clonotypes, under half of them owing to an unresolved V gene in the studies checked, with the rest unexplained. Present in this sample are just under 550,000 clones, about 80% of which were seen just once. The top ten clones comprise 0.01% to 0.015% of the sample. Of note for this clone: This clone's antigen is unknown. The record has no base qualities; no much larger clone is one base away.

This sample also appeared in a second study, on human thymus T cells. The second study, in turn, reports: The donors were immunologically healthy infants in Finland who had open corrective cardiac surgery for congenital heart defects. Thymus tissue was collected as surgical resects that were removed during corrective cardiac surgery. Usage of V and J gene segments appeared to be biased in both the thymic and the peripheral blood repertoires. The related research found that thymic TCR repertoires overlapped highly between unrelated individuals. The study described the TCR alpha and beta repertoires in roughly 8 infant thymus samples and a few matching peripheral blood samples. Donor ages ranging from about 7 to 250 days were recorded, and over 5 male and a couple of female infants were included in the cohort. Thymocytes were freed from the tissue by mechanical means and kept at -70 degrees C as pellets of roughly 8.5-31 million cells. A QIAsymphony instrument was used to extract genomic DNA from frozen cell pellets. The immunoSEQ multiplex PCR assay was used to amplify the TCRB and TCRAD loci from a standardized amount of quality-controlled genomic DNA. The amplicons covered the V(D)J region and were long enough to include the CDR3 and to identify the V and J genes. Amplicon sequencing was performed on an Illumina platform through the commercial immunoSEQ service. Primer bias and sequencing errors were corrected using previously described methods, and TCRAD and TCRB definitions followed the IMGT database. Repertoires were analysed with immunoSEQ Analyzer 3.0 and VDJTools, covering basic statistics, V/J segment usage, diversity estimates, rarefaction and pairwise overlap. Chao1, ChaoE, Efron-Thisted, Shannon and inverse Simpson indices were used to estimate diversity, which was also estimated on datasets down-sampled to the smallest sample. Repertoire overlap used strict matching of CDR3 nucleotide sequence, V gene and J gene, with Jaccard-based multidimensional scaling clustering. On average, thymus samples yielded some 810,000 unique TCRB clonotypes, whereas blood samples yielded about 80,000.

The sample comprised thymocytes. The source is a boy younger than two with a congenital heart defect. Donor details come from another sample of the same person, matched by shared clones. The chain links TRBV5-1 with TRBJ1-2, with 7 bases in between that match TRBD1. The CDR3: CASSLGQGLLQGYTF. The base sequence is TGCGCCAGCAGCTTGGGACAGGGCCTTCTACAGGGCTACACCTTC.